This T cell receptor (beta chain) derives from a study of cytomegalovirus exposure and HLA in healthy donors. Primers: 60 Vbeta forward and 13 Jbeta reverse. Measured with immunoSEQ multiplex PCR; TCRdb has only the in-frame clones, and not every one. The data contain under 150,000 clones, 80% to 90% of them seen just once; the ten biggest clones take up 2.5%. This CDR3 contains 14 residues. Germline lookup yields CDR1 SGHDT and CDR2 YYEEEE. With 0 bases removed from V and 6 bases from J, the gap between germline ends came to 13 bases. Sample: PBMCs. The chain employs TRBV5-6 and TRBJ2-7; TRBD1 might be the D (5 bases). The receptor was derived from a boy aged 2 to 10 in good health and CMV-seronegative. The DNA for the CDR3 is TGTGCCAGCAGCTTGGGGGGCGCGAGTGCCGAGCAGTACTTC. This translates into CASSLGGASAEQYF.